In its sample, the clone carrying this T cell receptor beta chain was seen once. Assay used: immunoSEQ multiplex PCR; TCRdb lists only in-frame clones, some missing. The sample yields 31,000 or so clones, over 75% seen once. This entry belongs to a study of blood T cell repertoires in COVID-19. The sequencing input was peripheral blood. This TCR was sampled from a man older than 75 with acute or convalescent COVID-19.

The CDR3 spells CASSLLDSYGYTF. CDR3 DNA: TGTGCCAGCAGCCTGCTGGACAGCTATGGCTACACCTTC. The rearrangement uses TRBV3-1 (or the pseudogene TRBV3-2) and TRBJ1-2, with D perhaps TRBD1 (6 bases). The germline V and J ends were trimmed by 4 bases and 4 bases, with 10 bases remaining between them. Germline CDR1 is LGHDT and CDR2 is YNNKEL (reference sequence). The CDR3 has 13 residues.